This T cell receptor beta chain originates from a study of CD8 T cells in ankylosing spondylitis. Study conclusions and caveats: Seemingly characteristic of ankylosing spondylitis blood was a TCR beta motif consisting of about 8 highly homologous variants.

From the 5' RACE reads, TCRdb called clonotypes with MiXCR, one entry per CDR3 protein. The sample has around 770,000 distinct CDR3 sequences, 19% seen once. V dropped 6 bases and J dropped 6 bases, with 12 bases sitting between them. The CDR3 contains 13 residues. Germline assignment: CDR1 LNHDA and CDR2 SQIVND (reference sequence). On this clonotype itself: The antigen is not known.

The rearrangement uses TRBV19 and TRBJ1-5; D not certain. The TCR sequence derives from a male donor with ankylosing spondylitis. The sequencing sample was made of blood, either unsorted or a sorted T cell fraction (not recorded which). The CDR3 sequence: CASRLGTVQPQHF. The CDR3 bases are TGTGCCAGTAGGCTCGGCACAGTTCAGCCCCAGCATTTT.